This TCR beta chain stems from a study of blood T cell repertoires in COVID-19. Study-wide context: Some COVID-19 samples were acute and others convalescent; all came from the United States, Italy and Spain. Sample material is recorded as cDNA or gDNA derived from T cells, B-cell-depleted T cells, or PBMCs.

Study processing details: Nucleated cell counts were estimated from reference gene primer amplification. Sequencing was performed with immunoSEQ multiplex PCR; in TCRdb, only in-frame clones are kept and a portion is missing. The V and J calls and clone size were taken over from that table, and D and trimming were inferred from the DNA. The sample gives approximately 45,000 clones, more than 75% of which show up once; 2% to 2.5% is in the top ten. Patients of the Seattle cohort, enrolled during active infection, were followed longitudinally. CDR3 length: 14 amino acids. Per the germline V gene, CDR1 is MNHEY and CDR2 is SVGAGI. V lost 2 bases to trimming and J lost 4 bases, with 11 bases between them.

The sample taken for sequencing was peripheral blood. This clonotype originated in a woman over 75 with COVID-19, enrolled during active disease. The V gene is TRBV6-5, the J gene TRBJ1-2; D is possibly TRBD1 (6 bases). In DNA form, the CDR3 reads TGTGCCAGCAGTTACACCGGACAGCGCTATGGCTACACCTTC. It specifies CASSYTGQRYGYTF.